This is a list of T cell receptor beta chains from one sample in a study of breast tumors, draining lymph nodes, adjacent tissues. From the multiplex PCR reads, TCRdb called clonotypes with MiXCR, one entry per CDR3 protein. The data show some 130,000 distinct CDR3 sequences, about 20% seen once. Sequences were obtained from axillary lymph node tissue. These TCRs come from a female donor with breast cancer. Some clones in this sample may be carry-over from other donors' samples. CDR3s include the opening cysteine and the closing phenylalanine or tryptophan. The D gene is left open where the match is weak. Rows may omit the clone size; those that give it use once, few, many or a size class.

j_call | clone_size | v_call | d_call | cdr3_aa | cdr3_nt
TRBJ1-2 | . | TRBV18 | TRBD1 | CASPPQGDLSDGYTF | TGTGCCAGCCCACCACAGGGGGACCTAAGTGATGGCTACACCTTC
TRBJ2-2 | . | TRBV13 | . | CASSLGRGPYTGELFF | TGTGCCAGCAGCTTAGGCAGGGGCCCTTACACCGGGGAGCTGTTTTTT
TRBJ2-1 | many | TRBV20-1 | . | CRGSALSSYNEQFF | TGCAGGGGCTCGGCCCTAAGCTCCTACAATGAGCAGTTCTTC
TRBJ1-4 | many | TRBV2 | . | CASSEFTALNEKLFF | TGTGCCAGCAGTGAATTTACAGCGCTTAATGAAAAACTGTTTTTT
TRBJ2-7 | many | TRBV19 | TRBD2 | CASSISGGPPGEQYF | TGTGCCAGTAGTATCTCGGGAGGCCCCCCTGGCGAGCAGTACTTC
TRBJ2-5 | many | TRBV2 | . | CARGIGETQYF | TGTGCCAGGGGGATCGGGGAGACCCAGTACTTC
TRBJ2-3 | many | TRBV6-5 | TRBD1 | CASSRLMTGTYTDTQYF | TGTGCCAGCAGCCGACTCATGACAGGGACCTACACAGATACGCAGTATTTT
TRBJ2-1 | few | TRBV27 | . | CASSLSRHNEQFF | TGTGCCAGCAGTTTATCTCGCCACAATGAGCAGTTCTTC
TRBJ1-3 | few | TRBV3-1 | . | CASSLQGANTIYF | TGTGCCAGCAGCCTTCAGGGTGCAAACACCATATATTTT
TRBJ2-5 | few | TRBV5-4 | TRBD2 | CASSFGAGGETQYF | TGTGCCAGCAGCTTCGGAGCGGGGGGGGAGACCCAGTACTTC
TRBJ2-2 | many | TRBV24-1 | . | CATSDFALAGELFF | TGTGCCACCAGTGATTTCGCCCTAGCAGGGGAGCTGTTTTTT
TRBJ1-2 | many | TRBV20-1 | . | CSARPGLLNYGYTF | TGCAGTGCTAGACCGGGACTCCTAAACTATGGCTACACCTTC
TRBJ2-1 | many | TRBV15 | TRBD2 | CATSRRVAGVDEQFF | TGTGCCACCAGCAGGAGGGTAGCGGGTGTGGATGAGCAGTTCTTC
TRBJ2-3 | many | TRBV11-2 | TRBD2 | CASRPISGGSTDTQYF | TGTGCCAGCAGACCAATTTCGGGGGGTAGCACAGATACGCAGTATTTT
TRBJ2-5 | . | TRBV28 | . | CASNLGGSGLKTQYF | TGTGCCAGCAATTTAGGTGGGAGCGGTTTGAAGACCCAGTACTTC